This T cell receptor beta chain was documented in a study of T-cell reconstitution after alpha-beta-depleted transplantation in children. This clonotype was seen at least ten times. Unique molecular identifiers featured in how the TCRbeta library was prepared. One entry per CDR3 protein, called by TCRdb with MiXCR from the PCR reads. The table shows 200,000 or so distinct CDR3 sequences, with roughly 9.1% occurring only once. The sample here was PBMCs, mostly from graft donor cells, taken 360 days after TCRalphabeta/CD19-depleted stem cell transplant. The receptor comes from a male patient between 2 and 10 years old who had a stem cell transplant for acute myeloid leukemia, so the T cells may come from the graft donor.

The CDR3 DNA follows: TGCGCCAGCAGCTTCGTCGGCGGTGAAGCTTTCTTT. Its translation: CASSFVGGEAFF. The chain carries TRBV5-1 and TRBJ1-1; D is undetermined. Germline CDR1 is SGHRS and CDR2 is YFSETQ. This CDR3 is built from 12 residues. V shed 2 bases and J shed 7 bases, with 9 bases lying between them.